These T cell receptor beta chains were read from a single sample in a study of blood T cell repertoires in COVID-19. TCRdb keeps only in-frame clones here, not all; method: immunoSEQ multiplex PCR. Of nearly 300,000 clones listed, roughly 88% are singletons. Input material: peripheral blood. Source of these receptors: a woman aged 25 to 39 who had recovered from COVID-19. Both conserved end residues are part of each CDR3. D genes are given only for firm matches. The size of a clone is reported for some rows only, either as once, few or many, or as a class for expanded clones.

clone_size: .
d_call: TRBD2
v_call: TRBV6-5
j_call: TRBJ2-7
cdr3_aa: CASSQGLASYEQYF
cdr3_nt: TGTGCCAGCAGTCAGGGACTAGCGAGCTACGAGCAGTACTTC

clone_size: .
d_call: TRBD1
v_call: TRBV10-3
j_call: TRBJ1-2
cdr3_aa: CAIASSGQGGDGYTF
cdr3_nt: TGTGCCATCGCATCCTCCGGACAGGGAGGGGATGGCTACACCTTC

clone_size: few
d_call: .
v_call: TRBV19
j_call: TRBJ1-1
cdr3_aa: CASSLWVRGTRNTEAFF
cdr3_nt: TGTGCCAGTAGTTTATGGGTTCGCGGTACAAGGAACACTGAAGCTTTCTTT

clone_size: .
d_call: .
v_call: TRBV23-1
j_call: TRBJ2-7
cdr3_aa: CASSHPLEGGRNEQYF
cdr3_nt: TGCGCCAGCAGTCACCCGCTAGAAGGGGGAAGGAACGAGCAGTACTTC

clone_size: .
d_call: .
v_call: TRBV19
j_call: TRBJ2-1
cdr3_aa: CASSITRANEQFF
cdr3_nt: TGTGCCAGTAGTATCACCAGGGCGAATGAGCAGTTCTTC

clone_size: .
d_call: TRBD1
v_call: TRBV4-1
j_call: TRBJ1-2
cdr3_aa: CASSPGQGANYGYTF
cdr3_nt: TGCGCCAGCAGCCCCGGACAGGGCGCTAACTATGGCTACACCTTC

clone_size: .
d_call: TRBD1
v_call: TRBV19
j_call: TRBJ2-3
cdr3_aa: CASSTWDRGTDTQYF
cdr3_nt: TGTGCCAGTAGTACATGGGACAGGGGCACAGATACGCAGTATTTT

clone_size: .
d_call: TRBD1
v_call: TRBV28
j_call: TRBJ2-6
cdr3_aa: CASSSTTTPGQGSDGANVLTF
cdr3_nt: TGTGCCAGCAGTTCGACCACGACCCCGGGACAGGGGTCGGACGGGGCCAACGTCCTGACTTTC

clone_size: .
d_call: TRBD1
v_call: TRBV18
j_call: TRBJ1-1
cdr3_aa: CASSLGQGQYTEAFF
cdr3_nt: TGTGCCAGCTCACTCGGACAGGGCCAGTACACTGAAGCTTTCTTT

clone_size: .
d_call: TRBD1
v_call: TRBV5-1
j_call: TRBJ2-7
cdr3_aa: CASSRGQGVSYEQYF
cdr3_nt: TGCGCCAGCAGCCGAGGGCAGGGGGTTTCCTACGAGCAGTACTTC

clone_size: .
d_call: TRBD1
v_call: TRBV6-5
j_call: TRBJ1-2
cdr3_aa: CASSYGDRLNYGYTF
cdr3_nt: TGTGCCAGCAGTTACGGGGACAGACTTAACTATGGCTACACCTTC

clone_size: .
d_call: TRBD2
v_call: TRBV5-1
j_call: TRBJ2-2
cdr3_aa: CASSLTSGSGGELFF
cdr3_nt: TGCGCCAGCAGCTTGACTAGCGGCTCCGGCGGGGAGCTGTTTTTT

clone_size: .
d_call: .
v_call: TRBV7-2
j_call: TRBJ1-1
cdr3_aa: CASSSTGGVTEAFF
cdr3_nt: TGTGCCAGCAGCTCCACCGGCGGGGTAACTGAAGCTTTCTTT

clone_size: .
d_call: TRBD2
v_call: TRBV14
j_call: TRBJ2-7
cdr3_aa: CASSRPGERGPYEQYF
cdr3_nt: TGTGCCAGCAGCCGCCCCGGGGAGCGGGGCCCCTACGAGCAGTACTTC

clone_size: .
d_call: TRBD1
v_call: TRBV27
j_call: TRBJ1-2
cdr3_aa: CASILRFTGVNYGYTF
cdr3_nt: TGTGCCAGCATCCTCAGATTCACAGGGGTGAACTATGGCTACACCTTC

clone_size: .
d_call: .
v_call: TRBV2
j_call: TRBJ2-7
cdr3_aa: CASSTTYEQYF
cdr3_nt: TGTGCCAGCAGTACAACATACGAGCAGTACTTC

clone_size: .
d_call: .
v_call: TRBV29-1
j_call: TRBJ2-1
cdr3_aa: CSVRGTPFNNEQFF
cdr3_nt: TGCAGCGTGAGGGGGACCCCCTTTAACAATGAGCAGTTCTTC

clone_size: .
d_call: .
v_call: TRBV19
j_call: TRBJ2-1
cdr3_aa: CASSIRGGYNEQFF
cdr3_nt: TGTGCCAGTAGTATCAGAGGGGGCTACAATGAGCAGTTCTTC

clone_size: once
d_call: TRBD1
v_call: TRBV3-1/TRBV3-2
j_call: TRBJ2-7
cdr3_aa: CASSQSGTAPAEQYF
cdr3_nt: TGTGCCAGCAGCCAGAGTGGGACAGCCCCTGCCGAGCAGTACTTC

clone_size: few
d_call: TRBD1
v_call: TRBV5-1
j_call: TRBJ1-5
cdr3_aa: CASSSTTGTDQPQHF
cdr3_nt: TGCGCCAGCAGCAGCACAACCGGGACAGATCAGCCCCAGCATTTT

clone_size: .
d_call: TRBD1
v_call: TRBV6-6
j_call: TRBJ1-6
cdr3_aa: CASSPENSRGLNSPLHF
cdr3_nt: TGTGCCAGCAGTCCAGAAAATTCCAGGGGGCTTAATTCACCCCTCCACTTT

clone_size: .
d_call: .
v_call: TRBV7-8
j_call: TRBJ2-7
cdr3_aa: CASSLYSQQYF
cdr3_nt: TGTGCCAGCAGCCTCTACAGCCAGCAGTACTTC

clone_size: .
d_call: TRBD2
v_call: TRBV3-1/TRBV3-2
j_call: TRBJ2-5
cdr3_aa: CASSRPGLAGGRGETQYF
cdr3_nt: TGTGCCAGCAGCCGACCGGGACTAGCGGGGGGTCGTGGTGAGACCCAGTACTTC

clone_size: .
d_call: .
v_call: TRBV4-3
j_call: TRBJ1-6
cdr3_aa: CASSQDPRGVTYNSPLHF
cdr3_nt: TGCGCCAGCAGCCAAGATCCCCGGGGAGTAACCTATAATTCACCCCTCCACTTT

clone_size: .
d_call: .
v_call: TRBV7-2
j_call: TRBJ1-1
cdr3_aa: CASSTTLNTEAFF
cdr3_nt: TGTGCCAGCAGCACTACACTGAACACTGAAGCTTTCTTT

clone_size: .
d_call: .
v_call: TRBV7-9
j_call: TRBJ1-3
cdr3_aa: CASSFSVRGNTIYF
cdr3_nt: TGTGCCAGCAGCTTTTCGGTCCGTGGAAACACCATATATTTT

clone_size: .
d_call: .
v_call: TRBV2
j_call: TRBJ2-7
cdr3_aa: CASSEARGGPYEQYF
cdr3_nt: TGTGCCAGCAGTGAAGCGCGGGGAGGCCCCTACGAGCAGTACTTC

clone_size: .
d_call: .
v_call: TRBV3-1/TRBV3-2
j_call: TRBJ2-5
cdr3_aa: CASSLKGRETQYF
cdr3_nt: TGTGCCAGCAGCCTGAAGGGGAGGGAGACCCAGTACTTC

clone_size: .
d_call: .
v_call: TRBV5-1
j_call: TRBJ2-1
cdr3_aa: CASSLGGLYNEQFF
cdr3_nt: TGCGCCAGCAGCCTGGGGGGCCTGTACAATGAGCAGTTCTTC

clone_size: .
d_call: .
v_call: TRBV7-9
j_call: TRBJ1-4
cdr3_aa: CASGGSRGNEKLFF
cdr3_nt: TGTGCCAGCGGGGGCAGTAGGGGTAATGAAAAACTGTTTTTT

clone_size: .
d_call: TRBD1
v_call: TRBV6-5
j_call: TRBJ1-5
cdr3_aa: CASSPTGMHQPQHF
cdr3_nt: TGTGCCAGCAGTCCGACAGGGATGCATCAGCCCCAGCATTTT

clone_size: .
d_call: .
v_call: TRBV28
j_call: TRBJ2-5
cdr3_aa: CASSLTNAGQETQYF
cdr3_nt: TGTGCCAGCAGTCTCACAAACGCAGGGCAAGAGACCCAGTACTTC

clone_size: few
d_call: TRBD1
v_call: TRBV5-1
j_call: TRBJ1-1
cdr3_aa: CASSLAGTDMNTEAFF
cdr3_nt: TGCGCCAGCAGCTTGGCCGGGACAGACATGAACACTGAAGCTTTCTTT

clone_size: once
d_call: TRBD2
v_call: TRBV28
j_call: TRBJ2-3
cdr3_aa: CASSKPAGTTDTQYF
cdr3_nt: TGTGCCAGCAGTAAACCAGCGGGGACCACAGATACGCAGTATTTT

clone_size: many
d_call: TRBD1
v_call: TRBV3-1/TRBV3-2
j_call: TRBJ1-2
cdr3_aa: CASSYRTGGGYTF
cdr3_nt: TGTGCCAGCAGCTACCGGACAGGGGGTGGCTACACCTTC

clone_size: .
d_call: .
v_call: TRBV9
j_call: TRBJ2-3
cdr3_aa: CASTRTVTDTQYF
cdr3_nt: TGTGCCAGCACACGGACAGTAACAGATACGCAGTATTTT

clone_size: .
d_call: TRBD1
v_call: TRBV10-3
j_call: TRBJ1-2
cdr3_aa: CATVARTGQGALGGYTF
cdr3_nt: TGTGCCACCGTAGCACGCACGGGACAGGGGGCCTTGGGTGGCTACACCTTC

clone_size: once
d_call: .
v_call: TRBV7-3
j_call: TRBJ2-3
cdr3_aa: CASSLLGGQDTQYF
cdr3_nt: TGTGCCAGCAGCCTACTCGGGGGACAGGATACGCAGTATTTT

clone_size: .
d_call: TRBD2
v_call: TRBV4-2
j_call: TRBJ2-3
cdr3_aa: CASSQRGGSGGTDTQYF
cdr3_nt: TGTGCCAGCAGCCAAAGAGGGGGTAGCGGGGGCACAGATACGCAGTATTTT

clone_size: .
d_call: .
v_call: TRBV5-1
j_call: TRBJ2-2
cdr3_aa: CASSFIPWTNYNTGELFF
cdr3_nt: TGCGCCAGCAGCTTTATTCCGTGGACAAATTATAACACCGGGGAGCTGTTTTTT

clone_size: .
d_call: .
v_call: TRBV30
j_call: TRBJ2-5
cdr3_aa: CAWDTGRETQYF
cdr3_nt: TGTGCCTGGGATACAGGGAGAGAGACCCAGTACTTC

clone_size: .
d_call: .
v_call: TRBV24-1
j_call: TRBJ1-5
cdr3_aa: CATSEAGSTNQPQHF
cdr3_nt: TGTGCCACCAGTGAAGCAGGTAGTACCAATCAGCCCCAGCATTTT

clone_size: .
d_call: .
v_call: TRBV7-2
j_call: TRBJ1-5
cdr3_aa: CASSAQQDQPQHF
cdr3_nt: TGTGCCAGCAGCGCGCAACAGGATCAGCCCCAGCATTTT